The 26 T cell receptor beta chains below all came from one sample that was sequenced in a study of PD-1 blockade in classical Hodgkin lymphoma. Libraries were prepared by immunoSEQ multiplex PCR; TCRdb keeps only in-frame clonotypes and omits some of them. The data show about 41,000 clones, roughly 69% seen once. Documented time point: cycle 4 day 1 (C4D1), after less than 7 weeks of nivolumab. Autologous stem cell transplantation was followed by relapse in every patient, and brentuximab vedotin exposure varied. Sequences were derived from peripheral blood mononuclear cells (PBMCs), sampled before the fourth cycle of nivolumab. Receptors originate from a human donor with classical Hodgkin lymphoma.

The chain combines TRBV28 with TRBJ1-1; D gene ambiguous. Germline V gene sequence: CDR1 MDHEN, CDR2 SYDVKM. The V end lost 3 bases, the J end lost 0 bases, and 2 bases lay between the germline ends. The CDR3 loop spans 12 amino acids. The CDR3: CASSFMNTEAFF. The CDR3 region has the DNA TGTGCCAGCAGTTTTATGAACACTGAAGCTTTCTTT.

The count of this clone is one. The chain is built from TRBV5-1 and TRBJ2-7; TRBD1 agrees at 7 bases. V shed 0 bases and J 0 bases; nucleotides not matched to a gene: 9. Germline V gives CDR1 SGHRS, CDR2 YFSETQ. The CDR3 spans 17 residues. For the CDR3, the DNA is TGCGCCAGCAGCTTGGGGGACAGCTTCGTTAGCTCCTACGAGCAGTACTTC. Translated: CASSLGDSFVSSYEQYF.

This clone appeared a single time. J is TRBJ2-3 and V is TRBV30; D is possibly TRBD1 (6 bases). Germline assignment: CDR1 GTSNPN and CDR2 SVGIG (reference sequence). V was shortened by 0 bases and J by 3 bases, with 19 bases between the two germline ends. The CDR3 covers 17 residues. The CDR3 is CAWSVIIGRGGTDTQYF. The DNA of the CDR3 is TGTGCCTGGAGTGTGATAATAGGCCGAGGGGGAACAGATACGCAGTATTTT.

The genes are TRBV5-4 and TRBJ1-1; 11 bases align to TRBD1. Germline V gene lookup returns CDR1 SGHNT and CDR2 YYREEE (reference sequence). Trimming removed 4 bases from V and 6 bases from J; junction bases left unmatched: 8. CDR3 size: 15 residues. The CDR3: CASSNRDRGKAEAFF. The CDR3 DNA is TGTGCCAGCAGCAACCGGGACAGGGGGAAGGCTGAAGCTTTCTTT.

The chain is built from TRBV6-5 and TRBJ2-1, with TRBD1 matching 9 bases. The ends lost 2 bases at V and 6 bases at J; junction bases unmatched: 8. This CDR3 has 16 residues. Germline V gene data show CDR1 as MNHEY and CDR2 as SVGAGI. The CDR3 reads CASSYIGTGRGNEQFF. The DNA of the CDR3 is TGTGCCAGCAGTTACATTGGGACAGGGAGAGGCAATGAGCAGTTCTTC.

V gene TRBV6-6 combines with J gene TRBJ2-5; TRBD2 aligns across 8 bases. Germline CDR1 and CDR2: MNHNY and SVGAGI (reference sequence). The CDR3 length is 14 residues. After removal of 6 bases from V and 5 bases from J, the junction contained 8 bases not matched to a gene. The CDR3 spells CASRPHAGGETQYF. CDR3 coding DNA: TGTGCCAGCAGGCCCCATGCGGGGGGTGAGACCCAGTACTTC.

The V and J genes are TRBV6-1 and TRBJ1-2; D not resolved. Per the germline V gene, CDR1 is MNHNS and CDR2 is SASEGT. The V and J ends lost 0 bases and 4 bases respectively, with 18 bases between them. This CDR3 spans 17 amino acids. The CDR3 nucleotides are TGTGCCAGCAGTGAAGCGCTTCGTGGTATGGTGGGCTATGGCTACACCTTC. Its translation is CASSEALRGMVGYGYTF.

The chain joins TRBV7-8 to TRBJ1-4; TRBD1 is a possible D gene (6 bases). Per germline, CDR1 SGHVS and CDR2 FQNEAQ. Between the trimmed V and J ends, which lost 1 base and 4 bases, there was a span of 13 bases. This CDR3 region has 16 residues. The CDR3 DNA follows: TGTGCCAGCAGCTTAGGGGTCAGGGGCAATAATGAAAAACTGTTTTTT. Amino acid sequence: CASSLGVRGNNEKLFF. The whole variable domain, filled in from reference TRBV7-8 and TRBJ1-4, reads GAGVSQSPRYKVAKRGQDVALRCDPISGHVSLFWYQQALGQGPEFLTYFQNEAQLDKSGLPSDRFFAERPEGSVSTLKIQRTQQEDSAVYLCASSLGVRGNNEKLFFGSGTQLSVL.

This clone qualifies as medium-sized. The CDR3 protein is CASSPLAGGLYNEQFF. In nucleotides, the CDR3 is TGTGCCAGCAGCCCTCTAGCGGGGGGGCTATACAATGAGCAGTTCTTC. The chain employs TRBV7-9 and TRBJ2-1, with TRBD2 identical over 12 bases. The CDR3 covers 16 residues. The V gene end was trimmed by 5 bases and the J gene end by 4 bases; junction bases not matched to a gene: 6. Germline CDR1 and CDR2: SEHNR and FQNEAQ (reference sequence).

V and J are TRBV6-5 and TRBJ1-1, with D uncertain. The CDR3 loop spans 14 amino acids. CDR1 MNHEY and CDR2 SVGAGI come from the germline V gene. V shed 1 base and J shed 1 base, with 7 bases lying between them. DNA of the CDR3: TGTGCCAGCAGTTACTACCCGCCGAACACTGAAGCTTTCTTT. Amino acids: CASSYYPPNTEAFF.

The chain has TRBV7-3 and TRBJ1-6; 11 bases line up with TRBD1. CDR3 length: 15 residues. Germline loops: CDR1 SGHTA, CDR2 FQGTGA. With V trimmed by 4 bases and J by 7 bases, 3 bases remained unmatched. In nucleotides, the CDR3 is TGTGCCAGCAGCTGGGGGACAGGGGGAAATTCACCCCTCCACTTT. Encoded protein: CASSWGTGGNSPLHF.

V usage is TRBV7-9 and J usage is TRBJ2-3; D is possibly TRBD1 (5 bases). The germline V and J ends were trimmed by 1 base and 4 bases, with 18 bases remaining between them. Germline V gives CDR1 SEHNR, CDR2 FQNEAQ (reference sequence). The CDR3 length is 17 residues. CDR3 amino acids: CASSLDHGATGPDTQYF. The DNA of the CDR3 is TGTGCCAGCAGCTTAGATCATGGAGCTACAGGTCCAGATACGCAGTATTTT.

Points on this clone: One end of the junction varies from germline; a read error may be responsible. This chain connects TRBV28 to TRBJ2-5, with D uncertain. The CDR3 has 14 residues. Germline V gene sequence: CDR1 MDHEN, CDR2 SYDVKM. Here the CDR3 DNA reads TGTGCCAGCAGTGGAGAAGTTGAACAAGAGATCCAGTACTTC. Translating it yields CASSGEVEQEIQYF.

The chain recombines TRBV27 with TRBJ2-7, with a possible D match to TRBD1 (6 bases). Trimming removed 5 bases from V and 1 base from J, with 9 bases in between. This CDR3 region has 13 residues. Germline CDR1 and CDR2: MNHEY and SMNVEV (reference sequence). For the CDR3, the DNA is TGTGCCAGCAGTACGACAGGTTCCTACGAGCAGTACTTC. Translation gives CASSTTGSYEQYF.

The chain is built from TRBV19 and TRBJ1-5; 7 bases match TRBD1. Germline assignment: CDR1 LNHDA and CDR2 SQIVND (reference sequence). The CDR3 consists of 15 residues. Trimming took 5 bases from V and 0 from J; bases not matched to a gene: 4. The CDR3 DNA sequence: TGTGCCAGTAGTTCCCAGGGGGTTAGCAATCAGCCCCAGCATTTT. Encoded protein: CASSSQGVSNQPQHF.

This chain uses TRBV7-6 with TRBJ1-1, with 7 bases identical to TRBD1. Trimming removed 5 bases from V and 3 bases from J; junction bases left unmatched: 3. There are 13 residues in the CDR3. Germline-derived CDR1 and CDR2 are SGHVS and FNYEAQ. In DNA, the CDR3 is TGTGCCAGCAGCCTAGGGACAGACACTGAAGCTTTCTTT. Translation: CASSLGTDTEAFF.

The chain links TRBV30 to TRBJ1-6, with no clear D. The CDR3 is made up of 11 amino acids. CDR1 is GTSNPN and CDR2 is SVGIG in the germline V gene (reference sequence). V was clipped by 2 bases and J by 14 bases, with 10 bases between them. This chain's CDR3 is CAWSTKEALHF. The CDR3 coding sequence is TGTGCCTGGAGTACAAAGGAGGCCCTCCACTTT.

V and J are TRBV18 and TRBJ1-1; 9 bases are shared with TRBD1. The V segment lost 4 bases and the J segment 11 bases; nucleotides outside the gene matches: 8. CDR3 length: 13 amino acids. Looked up from germline, CDR1 is KGHSH and CDR2 is LQKENI. The CDR3 loop is CASSLGQGWSAFF. As DNA, the CDR3 is TGTGCCAGCTCACTAGGACAGGGGTGGAGTGCTTTCTTT. Full variable domain (rest looked up from reference TRBV18 and TRBJ1-1): NAGVMQNPRHLVRRRGQEARLRCSPMKGHSHVYWYRQLPEEGLKFMVYLQKENIIDESGMPKERFSAEFPKEGPSILRIQQVVRGDSAAYFCASSLGQGWSAFFGQGTRLTVV.

There are a few counts of this clone. The gene calls are TRBV13 and TRBJ2-4, with 10 bases matching TRBD2. The CDR3 runs 16 residues. Trimming at V came to 4 bases and at J to 4 bases, leaving 7 bases not matched to a gene. Germline lookup yields CDR1 PRHDT and CDR2 FYEKMQ (reference sequence). The CDR3 sequence is CASSSLVSGGKNIQYF. CDR3 nucleotide sequence: TGTGCCAGCAGCTCCCTCGTTAGCGGGGGGAAAAACATTCAGTACTTC.

This sequence joins TRBV30 and TRBJ2-2; 15 positions match TRBD2. The germline gives CDR1 GTSNPN, CDR2 SVGIG (reference sequence). The CDR3 is 18 amino acids. With V trimmed by 4 bases and J by 3 bases, 9 bases remained unmatched. DNA for the CDR3: TGTGCCTGGACCCGCCCCGGGACTAGCGGGGGGTACACCGGGGAGCTGTTTTTT. Translating it yields CAWTRPGTSGGYTGELFF.

This chain joins TRBV15 and TRBJ2-7, with no clear D. The germline V gene encodes CDR1 LNHNV and CDR2 YYDKDF (reference sequence). This CDR3 has 15 amino acids. The ends were cut back, 0 bases at V and 2 bases at J, with 11 bases in the middle. CDR3 amino acids: CATSRDPQPTYEQYF. In nucleotides, the CDR3 is TGTGCCACCAGCAGAGATCCACAACCGACCTACGAGCAGTACTTC. The complete variable domain, with remaining parts taken from reference TRBV15 and TRBJ2-7, reads DAMVIQNPRYQVTQFGKPVTLSCSQTLNHNVMYWYQQKSSQAPKLLFHYYDKDFNNEADTPDNFQSRRPNTSFCFLDIRSPGLGDTAMYLCATSRDPQPTYEQYFGPGTRLTVT.

This clone was counted at least ten times. The CDR3 region has the DNA TGTGCCAGCAGCTTGGGACAGACGGCTTTCTTT. Translated: CASSLGQTAFF. This chain connects TRBV5-8 to TRBJ1-1; D is possibly TRBD1 (5 bases). This CDR3 is built from 11 residues. The ends were cut back, 0 bases at V and 11 bases at J, with 8 bases in the middle. Germline V gene lookup returns CDR1 SGHTS and CDR2 YDEGEE.

The V gene is TRBV5-5, the J gene TRBJ1-2, with no clear D. V dropped 1 base and J dropped 0 bases, with 13 bases sitting between them. Looked up from germline, CDR1 is SGHKS and CDR2 is YYEKEE (reference sequence). The CDR3 extends over 16 amino acids. The DNA of the CDR3 is TGTGCCAGCAGCTTGACCCTTGTCGCGCCTAACTATGGCTACACCTTC. Translating it yields CASSLTLVAPNYGYTF. Filled out from reference TRBV5-5 and TRBJ1-2, the complete variable domain reads DAGVTQSPTHLIKTRGQQVTLRCSPISGHKSVSWYQQVLGQGPQFIFQYYEKEERGRGNFPDRFSARQFPNYSSELNVNALLLGDSALYLCASSLTLVAPNYGYTFGSGTRLTVV.

The chain combines TRBV6-1 with TRBJ1-5; maybe TRBD1 (6 bases). This CDR3 region has 15 residues. Germline CDR1 reads MNHNS; CDR2 reads SASEGT. The germline V and J ends were trimmed by 6 bases and 0 bases, with 12 bases remaining between them. The CDR3 DNA reads TGTGCCAGCAGCCCCGGACAGTATAGCAATCAGCCCCAGCATTTT. This codes for CASSPGQYSNQPQHF.

The chain is built from TRBV2 and TRBJ1-2; TRBD1 might be the D (5 bases). The germline V gene encodes CDR1 SNHLY and CDR2 FYNNEI. Trimming left V 7 bases short and J 3 bases short, with 9 bases between. There are 12 residues in the CDR3. The chain's CDR3 is CASTDSYYGYTF. The CDR3 DNA follows: TGTGCCAGCACCGACAGTTACTATGGCTACACCTTC.

This chain joins TRBV9 and TRBJ1-4; D perhaps matches TRBD1 (5 bases). The germline CDR1 and CDR2 sequences are SGDLS and YYNGEE. The V and J ends lost 0 bases and 0 bases respectively, with 15 bases between them. The CDR3 has 18 amino acids. The CDR3 nucleotides are TGTGCCAGCAGCGTAGGGGCGGGGGATTTTGCAACTAATGAAAAACTGTTTTTT. Protein sequence: CASSVGAGDFATNEKLFF.